This TCR beta chain was documented in a study of blood T cell repertoires in COVID-19. Authors' data handling: Researchers report that nucleated cell counts were estimated from reference gene primer amplification. Libraries were prepared by immunoSEQ multiplex PCR; TCRdb keeps only in-frame clonotypes and omits some of them. The V and J calls and the clone size are those of that table, but D and trimming were determined from the DNA. The table includes some 270,000 clones, about 91% detected once. Germline V gene data show CDR1 as LNHDA and CDR2 as SQIVND (reference sequence). V lost 4 bases, J lost 1 base, and 9 bases lay in between. This CDR3 contains 14 residues.

The source material was peripheral blood. The TCR originated in a woman aged 40 to 55 who had recovered from COVID-19. The chain employs TRBV19 and TRBJ2-3; D may be TRBD1 (5 bases). CDR3 sequence reads: CASSKTVGTDTQYF. As DNA, the CDR3 is TGTGCCAGTAGTAAGACAGTGGGCACAGATACGCAGTATTTT.